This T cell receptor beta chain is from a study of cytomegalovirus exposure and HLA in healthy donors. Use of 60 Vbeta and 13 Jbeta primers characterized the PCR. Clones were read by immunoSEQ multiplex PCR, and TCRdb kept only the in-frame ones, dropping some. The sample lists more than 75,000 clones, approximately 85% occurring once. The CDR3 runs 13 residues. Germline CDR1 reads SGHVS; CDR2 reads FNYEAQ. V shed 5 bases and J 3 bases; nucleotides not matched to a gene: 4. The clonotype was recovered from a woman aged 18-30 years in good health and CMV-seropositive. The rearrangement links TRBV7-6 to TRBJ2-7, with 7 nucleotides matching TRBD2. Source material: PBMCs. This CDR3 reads CASSPSGGYEQYF. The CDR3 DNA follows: TGTGCCAGCAGCCCTAGCGGAGGCTACGAGCAGTACTTC.